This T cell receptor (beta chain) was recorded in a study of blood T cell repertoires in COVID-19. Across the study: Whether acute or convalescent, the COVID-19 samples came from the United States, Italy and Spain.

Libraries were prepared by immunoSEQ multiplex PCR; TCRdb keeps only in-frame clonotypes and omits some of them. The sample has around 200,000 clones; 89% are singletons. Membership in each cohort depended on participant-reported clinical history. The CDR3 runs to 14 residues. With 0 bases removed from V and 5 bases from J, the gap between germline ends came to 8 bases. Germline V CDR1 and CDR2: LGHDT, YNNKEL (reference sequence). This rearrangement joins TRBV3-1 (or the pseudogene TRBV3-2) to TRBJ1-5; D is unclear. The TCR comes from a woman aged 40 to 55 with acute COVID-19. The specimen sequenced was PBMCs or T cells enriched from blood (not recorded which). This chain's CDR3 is CASSQDTSHQPQHF. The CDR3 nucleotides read TGTGCCAGCAGCCAAGATACCAGTCATCAGCCCCAGCATTTT.